Included here is one T cell receptor (beta chain) sequence, with context. What it recognizes is unknown. The data were taken from a study of shared clonotypes between healthy human individuals. Study-wide results and caveats: It was observed that 5% to 6.5% of naive CD4 clonotypes were shared across a handful of donors.

Only in-frame clones appear in the TCRdb table, and some are missing; sequencing was by immunoSEQ multiplex PCR. The sample consists of about 2.5 million clones, roughly 92% of them appearing once. Per germline, CDR1 ENHRY and CDR2 SYGVKD. The CDR3 is made up of 14 amino acids. Trimming removed 0 bases from V and 9 bases from J, with 12 bases in between. The source of this sequence is a man younger than 35 in good health. Some clones in this sample may be carry-over from other donors' samples. Sequencing was carried out using naive CD4+ T cells from PBMCs. Subset noted: CD45RA+ positively selected. The chain couples TRBV10-3 to TRBJ1-5, with a tentative D call TRBD1 (5 bases). The CDR3 sequence: CAISESQGRRPQHF. As DNA, the CDR3 is TGTGCCATCAGTGAGTCCCAGGGAAGGCGGCCCCAGCATTTT.